This T cell receptor beta chain came from a study of beta chain features in type 1 diabetes. Findings and limits, study-wide: Shorter templates may be favored by PCR, equally so in patients and controls. Naive, central memory and Treg TCRB repertoires appeared more alike in patients than in healthy donors. The cDNA sequencing approach could over-represent high-TCR-expressing cells.

This clone was counted between two and nine times. Its specificity is not known. All sorted populations exceeded 95% purity. CDR1 is LNHNV, CDR2 YYDKDF, per germline (reference sequence). The CDR3 is made up of 15 amino acids. Trimming left V 0 bases short and J 2 bases short, with 10 bases between. Every bit of the isolated RNA underwent reverse transcription, so sequencing read expressed TCRB transcripts. The table came from immunoSEQ multiplex PCR; TCRdb's copy has only in-frame clones and leaves some out. The data hold about 360,000 clones, with roughly an eighth observed a single time. Source material: naive CD4+ T cells from blood. The clonotype originates from a man in his late teens or twenties in good health. The chain is built from TRBV15 and TRBJ2-5; unclear D gene. CDR3 loop: CATSRDSLAQETQYF. As DNA, the CDR3 is TGTGCCACCAGCAGAGATAGCTTGGCTCAAGAGACCCAGTACTTC.